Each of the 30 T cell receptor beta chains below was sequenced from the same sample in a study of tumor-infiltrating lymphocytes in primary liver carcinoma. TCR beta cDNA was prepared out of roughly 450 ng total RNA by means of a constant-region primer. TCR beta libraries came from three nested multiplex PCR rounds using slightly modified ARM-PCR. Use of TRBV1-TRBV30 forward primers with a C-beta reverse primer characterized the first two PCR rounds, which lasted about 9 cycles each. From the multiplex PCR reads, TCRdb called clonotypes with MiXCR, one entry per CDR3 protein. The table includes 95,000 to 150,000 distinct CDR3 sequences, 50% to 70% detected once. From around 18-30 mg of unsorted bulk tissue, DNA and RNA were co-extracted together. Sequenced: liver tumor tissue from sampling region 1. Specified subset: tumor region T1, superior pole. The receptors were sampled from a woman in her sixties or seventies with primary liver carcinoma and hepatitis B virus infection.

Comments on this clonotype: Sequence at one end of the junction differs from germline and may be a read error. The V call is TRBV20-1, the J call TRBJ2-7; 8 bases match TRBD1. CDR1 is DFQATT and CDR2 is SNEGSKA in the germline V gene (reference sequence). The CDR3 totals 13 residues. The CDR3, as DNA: TGCAGTGCCCAAACCCCAGGGGGCGGCGAGCTGTACTTC. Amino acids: CSAQTPGGGELYF.

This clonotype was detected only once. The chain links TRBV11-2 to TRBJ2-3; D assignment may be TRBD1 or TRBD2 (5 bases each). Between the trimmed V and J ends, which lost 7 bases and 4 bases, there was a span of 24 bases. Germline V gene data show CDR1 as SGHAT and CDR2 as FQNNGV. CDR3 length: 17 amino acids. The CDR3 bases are TGTGCCAGCAACTCAGGGAGACTAACGTACACGTCAGATACGCAGTATTTT. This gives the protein CASNSGRLTYTSDTQYF.

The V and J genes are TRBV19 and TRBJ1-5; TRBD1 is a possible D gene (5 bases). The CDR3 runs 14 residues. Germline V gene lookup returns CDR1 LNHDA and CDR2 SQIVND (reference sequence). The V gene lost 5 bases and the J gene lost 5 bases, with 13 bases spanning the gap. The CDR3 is CASSPTQGYQPQHF. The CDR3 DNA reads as TGTGCCAGTAGTCCAACCCAGGGCTATCAGCCCCAGCATTTT.

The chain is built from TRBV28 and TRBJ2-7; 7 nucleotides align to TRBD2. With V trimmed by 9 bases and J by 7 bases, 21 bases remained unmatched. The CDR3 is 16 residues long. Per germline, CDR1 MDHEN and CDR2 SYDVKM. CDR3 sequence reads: CASRTAGTNPPYEQYF. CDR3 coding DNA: TGTGCCAGTAGAACGGCCGGGACTAACCCTCCTTATGAGCAGTACTTC.

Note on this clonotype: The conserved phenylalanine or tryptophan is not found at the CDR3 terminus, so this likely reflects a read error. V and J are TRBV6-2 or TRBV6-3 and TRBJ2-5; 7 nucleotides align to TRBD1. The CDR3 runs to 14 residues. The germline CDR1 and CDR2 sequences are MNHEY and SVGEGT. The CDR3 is CDSSRGQTAKTQYL. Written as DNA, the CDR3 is TGTGACAGCAGCCGGGGACAGACGGCGAAGACCCAGTACTTA.

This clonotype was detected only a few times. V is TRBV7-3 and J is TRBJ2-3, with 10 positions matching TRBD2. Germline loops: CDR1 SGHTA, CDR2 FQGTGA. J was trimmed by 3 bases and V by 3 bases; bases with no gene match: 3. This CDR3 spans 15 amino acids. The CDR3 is CASSLTSGQTDTQYF. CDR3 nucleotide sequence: TGTGCCAGCAGCTTGACTAGCGGGCAAACAGATACGCAGTATTTT.

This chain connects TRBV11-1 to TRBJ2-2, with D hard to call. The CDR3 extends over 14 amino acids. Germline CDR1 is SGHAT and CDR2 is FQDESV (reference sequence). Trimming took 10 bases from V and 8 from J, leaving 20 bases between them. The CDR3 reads CANRPSLETGELFF. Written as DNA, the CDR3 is TGTGCCAACAGACCGAGCCTTGAGACGGGGGAGCTGTTTTTT.

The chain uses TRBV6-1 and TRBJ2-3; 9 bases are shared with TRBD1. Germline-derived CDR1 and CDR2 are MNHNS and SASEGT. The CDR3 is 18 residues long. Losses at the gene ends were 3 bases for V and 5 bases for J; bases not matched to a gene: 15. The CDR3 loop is CASSDHHATGGVQDTQYF. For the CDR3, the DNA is TGTGCCAGCAGTGATCATCATGCGACAGGGGGGGTTCAAGATACGCAGTATTTT.

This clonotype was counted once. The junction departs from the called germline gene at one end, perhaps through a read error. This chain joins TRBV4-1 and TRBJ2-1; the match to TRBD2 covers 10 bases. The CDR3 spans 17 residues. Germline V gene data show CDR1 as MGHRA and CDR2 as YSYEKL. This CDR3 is CAGSQGGLAGVYNEQFF. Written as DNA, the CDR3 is TGCGCCGGCAGCCAAGGTGGTCTAGCGGGAGTCTACAATGAGCAGTTCTTC.

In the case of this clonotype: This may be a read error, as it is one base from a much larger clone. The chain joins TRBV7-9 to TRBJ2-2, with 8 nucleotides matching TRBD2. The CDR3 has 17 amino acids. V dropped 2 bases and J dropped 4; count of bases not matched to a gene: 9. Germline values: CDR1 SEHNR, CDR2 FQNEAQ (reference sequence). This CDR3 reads CASSLRDGRVGTGELFF. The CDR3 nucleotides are TGTGCCAGCAGCTTAAGAGACGGGAGGGTAGGCACCGGGGAGCTGTTTTTT.

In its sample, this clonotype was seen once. CDR3 sequence reads: CASSLFTDTQYF. CDR3 in DNA: TGCGCCAGCAGCTTGTTTACAGATACGCAGTATTTT. The genes are TRBV5-1 and TRBJ2-3, with D unclear. Trimming removed 1 base from V and 3 bases from J, with 3 bases in between. Germline lookup yields CDR1 SGHRS and CDR2 YFSETQ. The CDR3 consists of 12 residues.

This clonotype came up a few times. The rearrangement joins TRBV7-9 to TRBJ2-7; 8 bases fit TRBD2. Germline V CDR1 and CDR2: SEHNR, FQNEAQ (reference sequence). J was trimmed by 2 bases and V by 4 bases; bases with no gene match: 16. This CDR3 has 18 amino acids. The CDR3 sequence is CASSSLSRTSRGTYEQYF. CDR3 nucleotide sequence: TGTGCCAGCAGCTCTCTCTCCCGGACTAGCCGAGGTACCTACGAGCAGTACTTC.

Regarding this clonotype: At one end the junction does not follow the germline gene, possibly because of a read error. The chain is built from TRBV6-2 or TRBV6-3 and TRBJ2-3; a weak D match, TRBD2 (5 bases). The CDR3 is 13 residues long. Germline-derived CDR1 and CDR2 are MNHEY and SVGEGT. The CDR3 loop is CASSYSSTDAQCF. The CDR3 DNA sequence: TGCGCCAGCAGTTACTCTAGCACAGATGCGCAGTGTTTT.

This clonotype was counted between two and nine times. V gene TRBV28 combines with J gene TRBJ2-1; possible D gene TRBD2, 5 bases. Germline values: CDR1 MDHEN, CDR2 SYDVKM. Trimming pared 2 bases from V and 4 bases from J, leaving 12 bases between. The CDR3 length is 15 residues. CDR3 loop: CASSLISGEYNEQFF. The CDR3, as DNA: TGTGCCAGCAGTTTAATCAGCGGAGAGTACAATGAGCAGTTCTTC.

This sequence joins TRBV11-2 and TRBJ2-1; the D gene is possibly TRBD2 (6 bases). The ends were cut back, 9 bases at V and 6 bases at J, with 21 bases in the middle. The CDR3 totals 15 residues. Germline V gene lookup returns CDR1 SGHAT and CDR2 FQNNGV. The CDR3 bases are TGTGCCAGTAGTCCCCCCGGGCGGGATTGCAATGAGCAGTTCTTC. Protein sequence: CASSPPGRDCNEQFF.

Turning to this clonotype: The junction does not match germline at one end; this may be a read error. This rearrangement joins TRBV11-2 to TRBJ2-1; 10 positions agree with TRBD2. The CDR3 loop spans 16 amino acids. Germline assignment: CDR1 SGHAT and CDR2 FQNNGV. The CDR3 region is CTSSLFSSGSSCEQFF. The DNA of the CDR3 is TGTACCAGCAGCTTATTTTCTAGCGGGAGTTCCTGTGAGCAGTTCTTC.

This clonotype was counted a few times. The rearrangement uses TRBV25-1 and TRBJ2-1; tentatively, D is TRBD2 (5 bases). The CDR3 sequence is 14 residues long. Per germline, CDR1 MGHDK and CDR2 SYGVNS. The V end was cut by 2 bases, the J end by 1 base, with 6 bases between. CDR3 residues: CASSEGESYNEQFF. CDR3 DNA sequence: TGTGCCAGCAGTGAAGGGGAGTCCTACAATGAGCAGTTCTTC.

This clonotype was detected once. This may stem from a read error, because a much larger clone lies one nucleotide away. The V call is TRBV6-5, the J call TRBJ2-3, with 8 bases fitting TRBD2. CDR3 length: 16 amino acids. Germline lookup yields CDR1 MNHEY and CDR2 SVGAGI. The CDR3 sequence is CTSSFVSGIGADTQYF. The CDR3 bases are TGTACCAGCAGTTTTGTTAGCGGGATCGGTGCAGATACGCAGTATTTT.

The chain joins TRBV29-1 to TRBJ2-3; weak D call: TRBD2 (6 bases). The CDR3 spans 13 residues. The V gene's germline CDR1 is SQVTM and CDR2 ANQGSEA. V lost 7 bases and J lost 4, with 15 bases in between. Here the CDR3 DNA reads TGCAGCGGGGGGGTTTCTAGCGCAGATACGCAGTATTTT. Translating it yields CSGGVSSADTQYF.

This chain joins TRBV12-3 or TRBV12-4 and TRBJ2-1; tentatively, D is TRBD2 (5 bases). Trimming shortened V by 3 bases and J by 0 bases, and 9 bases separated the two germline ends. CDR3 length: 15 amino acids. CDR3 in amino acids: CASSFGEGSYNEQFF. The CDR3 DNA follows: TGTGCCAGCAGTTTCGGAGAGGGCTCCTACAATGAGCAGTTCTTC.

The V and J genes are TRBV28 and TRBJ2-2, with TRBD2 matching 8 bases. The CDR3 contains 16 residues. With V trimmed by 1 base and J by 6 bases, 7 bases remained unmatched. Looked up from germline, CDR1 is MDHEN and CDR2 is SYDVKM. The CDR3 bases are TGTGCCAGCAGTTTATTTCGGGGGGGTTATGCCGGGGAGCTGTTTTTT. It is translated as CASSLFRGGYAGELFF.

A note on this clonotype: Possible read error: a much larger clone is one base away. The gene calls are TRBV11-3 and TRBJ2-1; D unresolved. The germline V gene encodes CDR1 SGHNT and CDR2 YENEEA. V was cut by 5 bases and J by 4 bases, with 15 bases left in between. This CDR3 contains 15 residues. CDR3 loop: CASSPGLRRYNEQFF. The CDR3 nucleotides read TGTGCCAGCAGCCCAGGCCTACGACGTTACAATGAGCAGTTCTTC.

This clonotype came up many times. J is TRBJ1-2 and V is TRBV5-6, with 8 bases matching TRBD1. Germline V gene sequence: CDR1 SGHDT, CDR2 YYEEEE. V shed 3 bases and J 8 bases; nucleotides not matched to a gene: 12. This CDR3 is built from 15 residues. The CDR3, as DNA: TGTGCCAGCAGCTGGGGGACAGGCCTGAGGCGAGGCTACACCTTC. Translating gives CASSWGTGLRRGYTF.

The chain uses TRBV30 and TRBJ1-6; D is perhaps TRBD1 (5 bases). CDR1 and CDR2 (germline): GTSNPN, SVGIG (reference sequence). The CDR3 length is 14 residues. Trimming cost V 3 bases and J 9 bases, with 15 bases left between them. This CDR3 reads CAWRVQRGSSPLHF. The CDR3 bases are TGTGCCTGGAGGGTACAAAGGGGCAGTTCACCCCTCCACTTT.

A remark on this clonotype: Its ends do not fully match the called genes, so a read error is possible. This chain's CDR3 is CVSNRQGNREQYF. The DNA of the CDR3 is TGTGTCAGCAATAGACAGGGTAATCGAGAGCAGTACTTC. The chain has TRBV28 and TRBJ2-7, with 7 bases lining up with TRBD1. The length of the CDR3 is 13 residues. The V gene's germline CDR1 is MDHEN and CDR2 SYDVKM.

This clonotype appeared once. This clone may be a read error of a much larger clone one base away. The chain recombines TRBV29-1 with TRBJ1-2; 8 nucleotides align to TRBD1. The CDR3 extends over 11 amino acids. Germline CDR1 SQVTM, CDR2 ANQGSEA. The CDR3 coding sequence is TGCAGCGTTGTTAGAGGGACAGGACCAATCTTC. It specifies CSVVRGTGPIF.

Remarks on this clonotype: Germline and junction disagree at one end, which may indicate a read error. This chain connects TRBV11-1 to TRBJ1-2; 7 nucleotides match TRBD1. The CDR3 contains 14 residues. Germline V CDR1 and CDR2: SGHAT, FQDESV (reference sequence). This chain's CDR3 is CASSLRQGEDGHTF. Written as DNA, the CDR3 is TGTGCCAGCAGCTTAAGGCAGGGGGAGGATGGCCACACCTTT. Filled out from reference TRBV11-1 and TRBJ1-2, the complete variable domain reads EAEVAQSPRYKITEKSQAVAFWCDPISGHATLYWYRQILGQGPELLVQFQDESVVDDSQLPKDRFSAERLKGVDSTLKIQPAELGDSAMYLCASSLRQGEDGHTFGSGTRLTVV.

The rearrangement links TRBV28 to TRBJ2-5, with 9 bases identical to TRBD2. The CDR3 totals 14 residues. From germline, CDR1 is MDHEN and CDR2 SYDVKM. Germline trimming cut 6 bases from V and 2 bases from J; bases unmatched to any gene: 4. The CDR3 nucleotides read TGTGCCAGCAGACTGGGACTAGCTCAAGAGACCCAGTACTTC. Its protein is CASRLGLAQETQYF. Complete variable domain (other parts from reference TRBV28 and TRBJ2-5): DVKVTQSSRYLVKRTGEKVFLECVQDMDHENMFWYRQDPGLGLRLIYFSYDVKMKEKGDIPEGYSVSREKKERFSLILESASTNQTSMYLCASRLGLAQETQYFGPGTRLLVL.

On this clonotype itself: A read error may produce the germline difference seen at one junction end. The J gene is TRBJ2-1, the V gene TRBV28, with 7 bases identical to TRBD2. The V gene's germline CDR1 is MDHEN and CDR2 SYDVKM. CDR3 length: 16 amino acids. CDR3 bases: TGTGCCTGCAGTGGACTAGTGGGAAGGGCGTATAATGAGCAGTTCTTC. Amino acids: CACSGLVGRAYNEQFF.

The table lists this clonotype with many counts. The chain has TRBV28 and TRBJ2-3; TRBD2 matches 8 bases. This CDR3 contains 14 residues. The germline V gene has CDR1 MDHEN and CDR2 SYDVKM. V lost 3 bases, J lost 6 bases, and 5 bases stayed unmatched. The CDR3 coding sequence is TGTGCCAGCAGTTTTACGGGAGGGCGTGATACGCAGTATTTT. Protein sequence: CASSFTGGRDTQYF.